This T cell receptor beta chain was found in a study of cytomegalovirus exposure and HLA in healthy donors. Study observations and caveats: Across donors, sequencing depth was assumed by presence/absence analyses to be roughly uniform. Fewer N-insertions (relative to the 666-donor mean) were reportedly seen in an Asian-associated ancestry cluster in a later analysis.

The PCR ran on 60 Vbeta and 13 Jbeta primers. Profiling relied on immunoSEQ multiplex PCR, and the TCRdb table lists in-frame clones only, not all of them. The sample shows around 130,000 clones, about 8.5% of them seen only once. The table lists this clone with a few counts. Its specificity is not known. Per the germline V gene, CDR1 is SGDLS and CDR2 is YYNGEE. Trimming at V came to 0 bases and at J to 3 bases, leaving 6 bases not matched to a gene. The CDR3 loop spans 15 amino acids. This receptor was taken from a man aged 35-49 years in good health and CMV-seronegative. Sequenced sample: PBMCs. The chain combines TRBV9 with TRBJ2-7; 7 bases line up with TRBD1. The DNA of the CDR3 is TGTGCCAGCAGCGTAGATGGGGACAGCTACTACGAGCAGTACTTC. This gives the protein CASSVDGDSYYEQYF. The full variable domain, completed using reference TRBV9 and TRBJ2-7, is DSGVTQTPKHLITATGQRVTLRCSPRSGDLSVYWYQQSLDQGLQFLIQYYNGEERAKGNILERFSAQQFPDLHSELNLSSLELGDSALYFCASSVDGDSYYEQYFGPGTRLTVT.